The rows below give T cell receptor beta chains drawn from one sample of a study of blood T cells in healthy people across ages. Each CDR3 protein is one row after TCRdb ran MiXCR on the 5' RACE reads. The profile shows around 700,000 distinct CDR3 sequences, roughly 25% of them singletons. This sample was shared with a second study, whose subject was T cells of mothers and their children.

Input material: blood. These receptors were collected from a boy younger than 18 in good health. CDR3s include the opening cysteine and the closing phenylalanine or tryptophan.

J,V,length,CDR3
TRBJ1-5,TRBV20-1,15,CSARDSGHIHQPQHF
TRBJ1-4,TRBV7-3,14,CASSLLDRGEKLFF
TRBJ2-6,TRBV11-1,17,CASSLRVAGSGANVLTF
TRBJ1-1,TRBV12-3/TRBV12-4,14,CASSPPRDTTEAFF
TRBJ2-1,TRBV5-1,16,CASSIGQPSFGDEQFF
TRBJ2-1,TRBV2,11,CASSVSDEQFF
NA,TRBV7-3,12,CASSSLAGEQFF
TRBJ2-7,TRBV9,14,CASSLGGREPEQYF
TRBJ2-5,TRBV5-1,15,CASSPRTGVVETQYF
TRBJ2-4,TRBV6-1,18,CASSERRGPSKAKNIQYF
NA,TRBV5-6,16,CASSLTGLAASYEQYF
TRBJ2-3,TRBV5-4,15,CASSFQGTSTDTQYF
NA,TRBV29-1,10,CSVGWNEQFF
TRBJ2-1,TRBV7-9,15,CASSFGTSDHNEQFF
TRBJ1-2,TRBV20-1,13,CSAAPGFPYGYTF
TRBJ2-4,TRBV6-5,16,CASGYSRGRYKNIQYF
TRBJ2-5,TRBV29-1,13,CSVTGRFQETQHF
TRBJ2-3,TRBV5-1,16,CASSPQEVISTDTQYF
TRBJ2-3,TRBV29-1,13,CSAKNRGTDTQYF
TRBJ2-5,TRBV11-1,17,CASSLGGDYSYQETQYF
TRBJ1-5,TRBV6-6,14,CASTQGQGNQPQHF
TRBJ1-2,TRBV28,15,CASSPSGELSYGYTF
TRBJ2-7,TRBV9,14,CASSVSIKGYEQYF
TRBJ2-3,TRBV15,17,CATSSQPGLALADTQYF
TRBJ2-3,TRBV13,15,CASSLAARVADTQYF
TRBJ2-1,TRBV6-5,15,CASSLNTRRGNEQFF
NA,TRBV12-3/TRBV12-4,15,CASSSAKTSGSEQYF
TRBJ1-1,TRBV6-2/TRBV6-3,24,CASSYPKSLSLEWETGAGGTEAFF
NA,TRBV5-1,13,CASRIGTNYEQYF
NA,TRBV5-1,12,CASPGGSYEQYF
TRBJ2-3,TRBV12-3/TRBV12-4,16,CASTAWGRAGADTQYF
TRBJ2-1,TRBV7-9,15,CASSLSDSGGNEQFF